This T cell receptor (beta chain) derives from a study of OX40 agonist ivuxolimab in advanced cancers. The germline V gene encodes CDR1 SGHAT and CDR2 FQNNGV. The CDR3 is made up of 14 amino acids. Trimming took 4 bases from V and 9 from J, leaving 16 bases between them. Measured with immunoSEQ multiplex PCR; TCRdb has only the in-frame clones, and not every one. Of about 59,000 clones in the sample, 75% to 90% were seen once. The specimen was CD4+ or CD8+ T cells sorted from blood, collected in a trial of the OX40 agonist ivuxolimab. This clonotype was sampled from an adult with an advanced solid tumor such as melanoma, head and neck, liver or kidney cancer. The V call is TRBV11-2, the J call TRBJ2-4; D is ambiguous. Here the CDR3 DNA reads TGTGCCAGCAGCTCAACCACCCTCGAGGCCATTCAGTACTTC. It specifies CASSSTTLEAIQYF. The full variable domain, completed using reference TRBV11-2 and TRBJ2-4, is EAGVAQSPRYKIIEKRQSVAFWCNPISGHATLYWYQQILGQGPKLLIQFQNNGVVDDSQLPKDRFSAERLKGVDSTLKIQPAKLEDSAVYLCASSSTTLEAIQYFGAGTRLSVL.